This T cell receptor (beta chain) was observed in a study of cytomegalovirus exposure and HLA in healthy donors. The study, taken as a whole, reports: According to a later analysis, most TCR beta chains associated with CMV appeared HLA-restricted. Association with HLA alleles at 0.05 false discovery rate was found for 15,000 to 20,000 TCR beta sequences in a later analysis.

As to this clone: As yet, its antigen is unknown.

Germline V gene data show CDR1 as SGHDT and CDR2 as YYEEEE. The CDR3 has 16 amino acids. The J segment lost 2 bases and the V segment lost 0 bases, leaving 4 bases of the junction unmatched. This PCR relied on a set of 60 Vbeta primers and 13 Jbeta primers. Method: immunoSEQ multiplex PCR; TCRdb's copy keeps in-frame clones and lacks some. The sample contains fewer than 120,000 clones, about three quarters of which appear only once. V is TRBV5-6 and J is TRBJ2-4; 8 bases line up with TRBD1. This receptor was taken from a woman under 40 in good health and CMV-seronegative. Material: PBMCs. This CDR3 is CASSLDRGYSKNIQYF. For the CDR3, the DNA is TGTGCCAGCAGCTTGGACAGGGGGTATTCCAAAAACATTCAGTACTTC.